The 32 T cell receptor beta chains reported below all come from one sample, sequenced in a study of blood T cell repertoires in COVID-19 (dated by TCRdb to 2018 to 2020). The library was prepared using the immunoSEQ multiplex PCR assay. TCRdb re-hosts the immuneACCESS table, in-frame sequences only. Its copies lack some clones; in the studies checked, an unresolved V gene accounts for under half of them, and the cause for the rest is not known. This sample comprises roughly 150,000 clones, 85% of them detected only once. Of the sample, approximately 8.2% is held by the ten largest clones. The source material was peripheral blood. Source of these receptors: an elderly woman with COVID-19, enrolled during active disease.

V and J are TRBV5-1 and TRBJ2-3; 15 bases are a match to TRBD2. CDR3 size: 17 residues. Germline CDR1 and CDR2: SGHRS and YFSETQ. V shed 4 bases and J 2 bases; nucleotides not matched to a gene: 5. The CDR3 sequence: CASSRGLAGGFTDTQYF. The CDR3 DNA is TGCGCCAGCAGCCGAGGACTAGCGGGAGGGTTCACAGATACGCAGTATTTT.

V usage is TRBV6-5 and J usage is TRBJ2-5, with a weak D call TRBD2 (6 bases). V was cut by 6 bases and J by 7 bases, with 15 bases left in between. The CDR3 contains 13 residues. Germline lookup yields CDR1 MNHEY and CDR2 SVGAGI. The CDR3 here is CASRDGLIVTQYF. CDR3 coding DNA: TGTGCCAGCAGGGACGGACTAATAGTGACCCAGTACTTC.

The CDR3 DNA is TGTGCCAGCAGACAGAGCCACAGTACAGATACGCAGTATTTT. Amino acid sequence: CASRQSHSTDTQYF. This chain joins TRBV6-5 and TRBJ2-3, with D unclear. Trimming removed 6 bases from V and 3 bases from J, with 13 bases in between. CDR3 length equals 14 residues. Germline-derived CDR1 and CDR2 are MNHEY and SVGAGI.

The table lists this clone with a count of one. V usage is TRBV3-1 (or the pseudogene TRBV3-2) and J usage is TRBJ1-2, with 9 bases fitting TRBD1. Per the germline V gene, CDR1 is LGHDT and CDR2 is YNNKEL (reference sequence). The CDR3 extends over 14 amino acids. V was clipped by 3 bases and J by 3 bases; unmatched bases: 2. The CDR3 loop is CASSQGQGHYGYTF. CDR3 nucleotide sequence: TGTGCCAGCAGCCAGGGACAGGGCCACTATGGCTACACCTTC.

In the case of this clone: A junction end diverges from the germline sequence, so it may reflect a read error. This same CDR3 is encoded by further DNA sequences in the sample. CDR3 loop: CASSPGTSGYNEQFF. CDR3 bases: TGTGCTAGCAGTCCTGGGACTAGCGGATACAATGAGCAGTTCTTC. V is TRBV7-7 and J is TRBJ2-1; 11 bases are a match to TRBD2. From germline, CDR1 is SSHAT and CDR2 FNYEAQ (reference sequence). This CDR3 has 15 amino acids.

This clone occurred once. The chain links TRBV5-4 to TRBJ2-5, with 7 bases lining up with TRBD1. Germline V gives CDR1 SGHNT, CDR2 YYREEE (reference sequence). V lost 2 bases to trimming and J lost 5 bases; unmatched junction nucleotides: 6. The CDR3 has 14 amino acids. CDR3: CASSFDVQGETQYF. CDR3 DNA sequence: TGTGCCAGCAGCTTTGACGTACAGGGGGAGACCCAGTACTTC.

This CDR3 reads CAGSRDRTYGYTF. CDR3 DNA: TGTGCCGGATCCCGGGACAGAACCTATGGCTACACCTTC. The rearrangement uses TRBV7-2 and TRBJ1-2; TRBD1 aligns across 7 bases. The CDR3 consists of 13 residues. Germline CDR1 reads SGHTA; CDR2 reads FQGNSA. Germline trimming cut 11 bases from V and 4 bases from J; bases unmatched to any gene: 10.

The chain links TRBV6-5 to TRBJ2-7, with TRBD1 matching over 10 bases. The V gene end was trimmed by 6 bases and the J gene end by 4 bases; junction bases not matched to a gene: 9. The CDR3 is 15 residues long. The germline CDR1 and CDR2 sequences are MNHEY and SVGAGI. This CDR3 reads CASSYSGTGEYEQYF. The CDR3 region has the DNA TGTGCCAGCAGCTATTCCGGGACAGGGGAATACGAGCAGTACTTC.

Here the CDR3 reads CASSLLVTLNEQFF. The CDR3 DNA reads TGTGCCAGCAGCTTGCTAGTTACTCTTAATGAGCAGTTCTTC. The chain combines TRBV5-4 with TRBJ2-1; D unclear. This CDR3 comprises 14 residues. With 1 base removed from V and 7 bases from J, the gap between germline ends came to 12 bases. Germline CDR1 reads SGHNT; CDR2 reads YYREEE (reference sequence).

The chain combines TRBV10-3 with TRBJ2-5; 8 bases line up with TRBD1. This CDR3 comprises 16 residues. J lost 9 bases, V lost 3 bases, and 15 bases had no gene match. Germline-derived CDR1 and CDR2 are ENHRY and SYGVKD. CDR3 sequence (DNA): TGTGCCATCAGTGAAACCCGGACAGGGCGGATGGGGTCCCAGTACTTC. Protein: CAISETRTGRMGSQYF.

This chain connects TRBV5-6 to TRBJ2-1; D is perhaps TRBD2 (6 bases). Looked up from germline, CDR1 is SGHDT and CDR2 is YYEEEE. Trimming left V 2 bases short and J 8 bases short, with 8 bases between. The CDR3 runs to 12 residues. The CDR3 coding sequence is TGTGCCAGCAGCTTCACTAGCTATGAGCAGTTCTTC. This codes for CASSFTSYEQFF.

This clone was counted many times. The V and J genes are TRBV5-6 and TRBJ1-2, with D perhaps TRBD1 (6 bases). CDR1 and CDR2 (germline): SGHDT, YYEEEE. Deletions cut 6 bases from V and 5 bases from J, with 17 bases between. This CDR3 is built from 14 residues. Here the CDR3 DNA reads TGTGCCAGCATCCCCGCGGGGGGGCCATATGGCTACACCTTC. This translates into CASIPAGGPYGYTF.

The chain recombines TRBV2 with TRBJ1-1; TRBD1 aligns across 7 bases. This CDR3 spans 12 amino acids. Looked up from germline, CDR1 is SNHLY and CDR2 is FYNNEI. V shed 6 bases and J 8 bases; nucleotides not matched to a gene: 6. CDR3 region: CASSSDREEAFF. The CDR3 coding sequence is TGTGCCAGCAGCTCCGACAGGGAGGAAGCTTTCTTT.

V is TRBV7-8 and J is TRBJ2-5, with 7 bases that match TRBD1. In germline, CDR1 is SGHVS, CDR2 FQNEAQ. V lost 6 bases and J lost 0; bases outside the gene matches: 4. The CDR3 length is 14 residues. The CDR3 loop reads CASSQDRYQETQYF. Written as DNA, the CDR3 is TGTGCCAGCAGTCAGGACAGGTACCAAGAGACCCAGTACTTC. Complete variable domain (other parts from reference TRBV7-8 and TRBJ2-5): GAGVSQSPRYKVAKRGQDVALRCDPISGHVSLFWYQQALGQGPEFLTYFQNEAQLDKSGLPSDRFFAERPEGSVSTLKIQRTQQEDSAVYLCASSQDRYQETQYFGPGTRLLVL.

This clone was detected once. The J gene is TRBJ2-3, the V gene TRBV4-2, with TRBD2 as a possible D gene (6 bases). Germline values: CDR1 LGHNA, CDR2 YNFKEQ. The CDR3 loop spans 14 amino acids. The V gene lost 0 bases and the J gene lost 6 bases, with 10 bases spanning the gap. For the CDR3, the DNA is TGTGCCAGCAGCCAAGAAAATCGGGGGGATACGCAGTATTTT. Protein sequence: CASSQENRGDTQYF.

J is TRBJ1-2 and V is TRBV28, with 9 bases fitting TRBD1. V lost 4 bases to trimming and J lost 3 bases; unmatched junction nucleotides: 0. This CDR3 has 13 amino acids. Germline V lookup: CDR1 MDHEN, CDR2 SYDVKM. The CDR3 reads CASSWDRDYGYTF. The DNA for the CDR3 is TGTGCCAGCAGTTGGGACAGGGACTATGGCTACACCTTC.

The chain couples TRBV27 to TRBJ2-3, with 9 bases matching TRBD2. The germline V gene has CDR1 MNHEY and CDR2 SMNVEV (reference sequence). The CDR3 contains 16 residues. Germline trimming cut 3 bases from V and 3 bases from J; bases unmatched to any gene: 7. The CDR3 coding sequence is TGTGCCAGCAGTTTGGCCTTTACTAGCGGGACAGATACGCAGTATTTT. It specifies CASSLAFTSGTDTQYF.

This chain connects TRBV5-1 to TRBJ1-1, with 7 bases that match TRBD1. V lost 4 bases to trimming and J lost 5 bases; unmatched junction nucleotides: 11. This CDR3 is 15 amino acids long. Germline assignment: CDR1 SGHRS and CDR2 YFSETQ. CDR3 residues: CASSPQGPGGTEAFF. CDR3 DNA: TGCGCCAGCAGCCCCCAAGGCCCAGGGGGGACTGAAGCTTTCTTT.

The gene calls are TRBV7-9 and TRBJ2-7; 7 bases map to TRBD1. There are 15 residues in the CDR3. J was trimmed by 3 bases and V by 1 base; bases with no gene match: 6. CDR1 is SEHNR, CDR2 FQNEAQ, per germline (reference sequence). The CDR3 here is CASSLVGDSNYEQYF. The CDR3 DNA reads TGTGCCAGCAGCTTAGTAGGGGACAGCAACTACGAGCAGTACTTC.

Of note for this clone: Compared with germline, one end of the junction differs, possibly owing to a read error. This chain uses TRBV7-7 with TRBJ2-1, with D perhaps TRBD1 (7 bases). Germline assignment: CDR1 SSHAT and CDR2 FNYEAQ (reference sequence). This CDR3 has 15 amino acids. The CDR3 protein is CASSPGGSGTNEQFF. DNA for the CDR3: TGTGCTAGCAGCCCAGGGGGTAGCGGTACCAATGAGCAGTTCTTC.

A few counts support this clone. This chain links TRBV2 with TRBJ2-7; maybe TRBD2 (6 bases). CDR1 and CDR2 (germline): SNHLY, FYNNEI. V lost 8 bases and J 2 bases, leaving 10 bases between the germline ends. There are 12 residues in the CDR3. The CDR3, as DNA: TGTGCCAGCCGAGGGAGGACCTACGAGCAGTACTTC. This translates into CASRGRTYEQYF.

V and J are TRBV2 and TRBJ2-2; a possible D gene is TRBD2 (5 bases). Germline CDR1 and CDR2: SNHLY and FYNNEI. V was cut by 6 bases and J by 5 bases, with 16 bases left in between. The CDR3 sequence is 15 residues long. CDR3 protein: CASRKGPRDTGELFF. The DNA for the CDR3 is TGTGCCAGCAGAAAGGGCCCGAGGGATACCGGGGAGCTGTTTTTT.

This chain connects TRBV4-1 to TRBJ1-3; D perhaps matches TRBD1 (5 bases). Trimming cost V 1 base and J 4 bases, with 14 bases left between them. CDR1 MGHRA and CDR2 YSYEKL come from the germline V gene. The CDR3 covers 16 residues. In DNA form, the CDR3 reads TGCGCCAGCAGCCAAGGCCCAGGGCTGTCGGGAAACACCATATATTTT. It encodes CASSQGPGLSGNTIYF.

Only one count was recorded for this clone. The chain couples TRBV19 to TRBJ2-7; the D gene is possibly TRBD2 (6 bases). Germline loops: CDR1 LNHDA, CDR2 SQIVND (reference sequence). V lost 10 bases, J lost 7 bases, and 20 bases lay in between. This CDR3 is built from 13 residues. The CDR3 sequence: CATLRGLLLEQYF. In DNA form, the CDR3 reads TGTGCCACGCTACGGGGACTTCTATTAGAGCAGTACTTC.

This chain connects TRBV29-1 to TRBJ1-1, with 10 nucleotides matching TRBD1. The CDR3 extends over 15 amino acids. V was clipped by 0 bases and J by 5 bases; unmatched bases: 6. Per germline, CDR1 SQVTM and CDR2 ANQGSEA. CDR3 nucleotide sequence: TGCAGCGTTGAAGAGACCGGGACAGGGGTTACTGAAGCTTTCTTT. Protein product: CSVEETGTGVTEAFF. The variable domain in full, with the rest retrieved from reference TRBV29-1 and TRBJ1-1, is SAVISQKPSRDICQRGTSLTIQCQVDSQVTMMFWYRQQPGQSLTLIATANQGSEATYESGFVIDKFPISRPNLTFSTLTVSNMSPEDSSIYLCSVEETGTGVTEAFFGQGTRLTVV.

This chain links TRBV7-9 with TRBJ1-1, with TRBD1 identical over 10 bases. The CDR3 length is 14 residues. Germline CDR1 SEHNR, CDR2 FQNEAQ (reference sequence). Trimming removed 6 bases from V and 1 base from J; junction bases left unmatched: 2. CDR3 in DNA: TGTGCCAGCAGGGGGACAGGGGCGAACACTGAAGCTTTCTTT. Its protein product is CASRGTGANTEAFF.

The V call is TRBV28, the J call TRBJ1-4; D ambiguous. CDR3 length: 14 residues. V shed 8 bases and J shed 0 bases, with 10 bases lying between them. In germline, CDR1 is MDHEN, CDR2 SYDVKM. The chain's CDR3 is CASVNMATNEKLFF. The CDR3 nucleotides are TGTGCCAGCGTAAACATGGCAACTAATGAAAAACTGTTTTTT.

The J gene is TRBJ1-2, the V gene TRBV29-1; D is unresolved. The CDR3 is made up of 14 amino acids. Trimming removed 4 bases at V and 6 bases at J, with 18 bases between. CDR1 SQVTM and CDR2 ANQGSEA come from the germline V gene. CDR3 protein: CSVGIRSNLDGYTF. The CDR3 DNA reads TGCAGCGTTGGAATCAGGTCTAACTTGGATGGCTACACCTTC.

This chain uses TRBV19 with TRBJ2-2, with TRBD2 matching over 7 bases. With V trimmed by 7 bases and J by 4 bases, 9 bases remained unmatched. The V gene's germline CDR1 is LNHDA and CDR2 SQIVND (reference sequence). The CDR3 contains 15 residues. The CDR3 sequence: CASNRGGSPTGELFF. CDR3 DNA: TGTGCCAGTAACCGAGGCGGGAGTCCCACCGGGGAGCTGTTTTTT.

This chain uses TRBV7-3 with TRBJ2-3; tentative D call: TRBD1 (6 bases). The CDR3 extends over 14 amino acids. With 4 bases removed from V and 2 bases from J, the gap between germline ends came to 10 bases. Looked up from germline, CDR1 is SGHTA and CDR2 is FQGTGA. Here the CDR3 DNA reads TGTGCCAGCAGCTCACAGGGTATCACAGATACGCAGTATTTT. Translating it yields CASSSQGITDTQYF. Full variable domain (rest looked up from reference TRBV7-3 and TRBJ2-3): GAGVSQTPSNKVTEKGKYVELRCDPISGHTALYWYRQSLGQGPEFLIYFQGTGAADDSGLPNDRFFAVRPEGSVSTLKIQRTERGDSAVYLCASSSQGITDTQYFGPGTRLTVL.

The chain links TRBV7-8 to TRBJ1-5, with 10 bases fitting TRBD1. The CDR3 has 18 residues. Trimming removed 1 base from V and 1 base from J; junction bases left unmatched: 7. Germline assignment: CDR1 SGHVS and CDR2 FQNEAQ. CDR3 bases: TGTGCCAGCAGCTTAGTCGGGACAGGGGATTTCAGCAATCAGCCCCAGCATTTT. It yields the protein CASSLVGTGDFSNQPQHF.

The chain links TRBV6-6 to TRBJ1-5, with D tentatively TRBD1 (6 bases). Germline CDR1 reads MNHNY; CDR2 reads SVGAGI (reference sequence). Trimming removed 4 bases at V and 1 base at J, with 11 bases between. The CDR3 covers 15 residues. The CDR3 DNA reads TGTGCCAGCAGTTCGGTACAGGGAAGCAATCAGCCCCAGCATTTT. Its translation is CASSSVQGSNQPQHF.